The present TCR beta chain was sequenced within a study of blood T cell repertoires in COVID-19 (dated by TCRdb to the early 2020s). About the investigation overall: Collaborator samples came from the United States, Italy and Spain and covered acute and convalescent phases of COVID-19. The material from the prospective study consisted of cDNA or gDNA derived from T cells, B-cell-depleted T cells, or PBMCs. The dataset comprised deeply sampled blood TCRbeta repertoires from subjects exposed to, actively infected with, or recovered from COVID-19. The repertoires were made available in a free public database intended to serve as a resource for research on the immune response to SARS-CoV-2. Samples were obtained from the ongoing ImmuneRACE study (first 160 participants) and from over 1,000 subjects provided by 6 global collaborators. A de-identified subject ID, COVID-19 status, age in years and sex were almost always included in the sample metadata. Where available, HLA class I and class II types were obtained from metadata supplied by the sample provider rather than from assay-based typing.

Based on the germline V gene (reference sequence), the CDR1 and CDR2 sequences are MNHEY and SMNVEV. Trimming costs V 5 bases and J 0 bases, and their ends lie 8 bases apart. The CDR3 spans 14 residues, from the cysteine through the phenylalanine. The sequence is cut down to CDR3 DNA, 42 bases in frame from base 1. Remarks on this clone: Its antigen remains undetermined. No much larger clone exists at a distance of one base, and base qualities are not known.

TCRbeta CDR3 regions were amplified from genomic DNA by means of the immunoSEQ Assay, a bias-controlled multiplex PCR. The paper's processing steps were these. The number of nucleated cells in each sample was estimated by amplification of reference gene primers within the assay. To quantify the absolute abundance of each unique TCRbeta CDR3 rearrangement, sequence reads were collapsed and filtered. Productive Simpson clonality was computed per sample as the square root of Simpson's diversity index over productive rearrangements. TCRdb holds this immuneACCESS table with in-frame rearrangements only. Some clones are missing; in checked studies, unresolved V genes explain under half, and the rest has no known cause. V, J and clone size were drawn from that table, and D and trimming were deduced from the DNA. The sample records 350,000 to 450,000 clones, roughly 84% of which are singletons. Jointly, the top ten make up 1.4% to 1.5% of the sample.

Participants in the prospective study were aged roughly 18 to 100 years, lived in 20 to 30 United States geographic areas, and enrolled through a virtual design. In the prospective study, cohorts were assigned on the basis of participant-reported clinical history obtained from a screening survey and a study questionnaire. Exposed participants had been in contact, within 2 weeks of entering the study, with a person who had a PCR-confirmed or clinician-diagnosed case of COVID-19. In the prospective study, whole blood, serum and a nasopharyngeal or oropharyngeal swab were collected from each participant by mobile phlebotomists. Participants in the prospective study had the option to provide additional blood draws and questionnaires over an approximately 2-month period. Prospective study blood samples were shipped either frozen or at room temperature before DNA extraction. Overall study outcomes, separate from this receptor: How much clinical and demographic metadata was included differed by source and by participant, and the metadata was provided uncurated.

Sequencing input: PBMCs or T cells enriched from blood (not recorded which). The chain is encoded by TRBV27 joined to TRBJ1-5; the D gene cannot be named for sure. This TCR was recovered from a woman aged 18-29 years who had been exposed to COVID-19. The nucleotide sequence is TGTGCCAGCAGTGAGTACGGTAGCAATCAGCCCCAGCATTTT. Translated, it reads CASSEYGSNQPQHF.